The T cell receptor beta chain under discussion was sequenced for a study of cytomegalovirus exposure and HLA in healthy donors. Concerning this clone itself: The antigen remains undetermined. At the DNA level, this CDR3 is encoded by other sequences in the same sample as well.

Study results and caveats: TCR association rates varied by HLA locus in a later analysis, with DRB1 highest and HLA-C lowest.

This CDR3 comprises 13 residues. Germline V gene lookup returns CDR1 MNHEY and CDR2 SVGAGI. J gave up 7 bases and V 6 bases, and 3 bases lay outside the gene matches. This PCR relied on a set of 60 Vbeta primers and 13 Jbeta primers. Produced via immunoSEQ multiplex PCR; TCRdb's table is partial and in-frame only. The table includes approximately 95,000 clones, 81% detected once. The material sequenced was PBMCs. This clonotype was obtained from a woman in her 70s in good health and CMV-seropositive. The V call is TRBV6-5, the J call TRBJ2-7; 13 bases match TRBD2. This chain's CDR3 is CASSLGLAGEQYF. CDR3 DNA sequence: TGTGCCAGCAGCTTGGGACTAGCGGGAGAGCAGTACTTC.